These 25 T cell receptor beta chains share one sample of origin, sequenced in a study of T-cell memory formation after mild COVID-19. Via MiXCR, TCRdb re-called the 5' RACE reads, giving one row per CDR3 protein. In the table there are hundreds of thousands of distinct CDR3 sequences, over 13% of which are singletons. The sequenced sample was PBMCs or a T cell subset sorted from them (not recorded which). These receptors all come from a man between 18 and 35 years old who had mild COVID-19 (a few samples of this study predate the infection). Cell type and time point are not known.

This clonotype was counted between two and nine times. The chain recombines TRBV27 with TRBJ2-1, with TRBD2 identical over 13 bases. J was trimmed by 10 bases and V by 4 bases; bases with no gene match: 7. This CDR3 contains 15 residues. From germline, CDR1 is MNHEY and CDR2 SMNVEV (reference sequence). CDR3 sequence reads: CASSYSGTSGIEQFF. The CDR3, as DNA: TGTGCCAGCAGTTACTCCGGGACTAGCGGGATCGAGCAGTTCTTC.

This chain links TRBV7-2 with TRBJ2-1; 7 bases fit TRBD2. Germline V lookup: CDR1 SGHTA, CDR2 FQGNSA. Trimming at V came to 1 base and at J to 4 bases, leaving 4 bases not matched to a gene. CDR3 length: 15 residues. The CDR3 is CASSLETSTYNEQFF. CDR3 nucleotides: TGTGCCAGCAGCTTAGAGACTAGCACGTACAATGAGCAGTTCTTC.

V and J are TRBV5-1 and TRBJ1-3; D is unclear. There are 13 residues in the CDR3. Between the trimmed V and J ends, which lost 4 bases and 1 base, there was a span of 6 bases. The germline gives CDR1 SGHRS, CDR2 YFSETQ. The DNA for the CDR3 is TGCGCCAGCAGCGTCCGGTCTGGAAACACCATATATTTT. It codes for CASSVRSGNTIYF.

This clonotype was seen a few times. This chain links TRBV7-2 with TRBJ2-7, with TRBD2 as a possible D gene (7 bases). Looked up from germline, CDR1 is SGHTA and CDR2 is FQGNSA. The length of the CDR3 is 16 residues. V lost 1 base to trimming and J lost 0 bases, with 13 bases between them. For the CDR3, the DNA is TGTGCCAGCAGCTTAGAGGGGGGGCCGAGCTCCTACGAGCAGTACTTC. It yields the protein CASSLEGGPSSYEQYF.

This clonotype was seen repeatedly, ten times or more. This rearrangement joins TRBV4-3 to TRBJ1-5, with D perhaps TRBD1 (6 bases). V lost 7 bases, J lost 6 bases, and 16 bases lay in between. Looked up from germline, CDR1 is LGHNA and CDR2 is YSLEER. The CDR3 loop spans 14 amino acids. CDR3 sequence (DNA): TGCGCCAGCATTGGTTGGGGGGCTAGTCAGCCCCAGCATTTT. It specifies CASIGWGASQPQHF.

This clonotype was seen a handful of times. The rearrangement uses TRBV20-1 and TRBJ1-5; 8 nucleotides match TRBD1. The CDR3 runs to 13 residues. The V and J ends lost 0 bases and 11 bases, in that order; junction bases with no gene match: 6. CDR1 is DFQATT, CDR2 SNEGSKA, per germline (reference sequence). CDR3 region: CSARDDRGQAQHF. For the CDR3, the DNA is TGCAGTGCTAGAGATGACAGGGGTCAAGCCCAGCATTTT.

This clonotype was recorded a few times. J is TRBJ2-3 and V is TRBV10-3, with 7 bases matching TRBD2. This CDR3 is built from 20 residues. Germline lookup yields CDR1 ENHRY and CDR2 SYGVKD. J lost 4 bases, V lost 4 bases, and 23 bases had no gene match. The CDR3 DNA follows: TGTGCCATCAGTGGGACTAGTACCCAGCCCCTTGAGGGAGGGCCAGATACGCAGTATTTT. Translation gives CAISGTSTQPLEGGPDTQYF.

V is TRBV30 and J is TRBJ1-1; D is ambiguous. The CDR3 sequence is 13 residues long. Per germline, CDR1 GTSNPN and CDR2 SVGIG (reference sequence). Trimming removed 2 bases at V and 1 base at J, with 8 bases between. The chain's CDR3 is CAWSMGSNTEAFF. In DNA, the CDR3 is TGTGCCTGGAGTATGGGGTCGAACACTGAAGCTTTCTTT.

The table lists this clonotype with a few counts. The chain carries TRBV20-1 and TRBJ2-7; TRBD1 matches at 8 bases. Losses at the gene ends were 6 bases for V and 0 bases for J; bases not matched to a gene: 16. The length of the CDR3 is 17 residues. Germline CDR1 and CDR2: DFQATT and SNEGSKA (reference sequence). The CDR3 region is CSATGGQGRRGSYEQYV. The CDR3 nucleotides read TGCAGTGCCACAGGAGGACAGGGCCGAAGAGGCTCCTACGAGCAGTACGTC.

This clonotype appeared a few times. CDR3 bases: TGCGCCAGCAGCTTGGACCGGGACAGGGGCACTGAAGCTTTCTTT. Its protein product is CASSLDRDRGTEAFF. The V gene is TRBV5-1, the J gene TRBJ1-1; 10 bases line up with TRBD1. Trimming at V came to 0 bases and at J to 4 bases, leaving 3 bases not matched to a gene. The CDR3 length is 15 residues. From germline, CDR1 is SGHRS and CDR2 YFSETQ.

This clonotype was detected a few times. This CDR3 reads CASRASGGNTGELFF. DNA of the CDR3: TGTGCCAGCAGAGCTAGCGGAGGAAACACCGGGGAGCTGTTTTTT. The rearrangement links TRBV12-3 or TRBV12-4 to TRBJ2-2, with TRBD2 matching over 7 bases. There are 15 residues in the CDR3. V dropped 6 bases and J dropped 2; count of bases not matched to a gene: 6.

V and J are TRBV15 and TRBJ2-7; D gene unclear. The CDR3 totals 13 residues. CDR1 is LNHNV, CDR2 YYDKDF, per germline (reference sequence). V was cut by 1 base and J by 3 bases, with 7 bases left in between. The CDR3 nucleotides read TGTGCCACCAGCAGAGCACCGAGCTACGAGCAGTACTTC. This translates into CATSRAPSYEQYF.

V gene TRBV5-6 combines with J gene TRBJ1-2; 7 bases align to TRBD1. The CDR3 has 14 amino acids. V shed 4 bases and J 4 bases; nucleotides not matched to a gene: 7. Germline V lookup: CDR1 SGHDT, CDR2 YYEEEE. The CDR3 bases are TGTGCCAGCAGCCTGCAGGGACAGATCTATGGCTACACCTTC. Residues: CASSLQGQIYGYTF.

This clonotype has ten or more counts. The rearrangement links TRBV9 to TRBJ2-5, with D possibly TRBD2 on 5 matching bases. Trimming took 1 base from V and 5 from J, leaving 12 bases between them. The CDR3 totals 14 residues. Germline V lookup: CDR1 SGDLS, CDR2 YYNGEE. The CDR3 nucleotides read TGTGCCAGCAGCGTATGGGGTAGCGAGGAGACCCAGTACTTC. Protein sequence: CASSVWGSEETQYF.

This clonotype has only a few counts. The chain carries TRBV7-9 and TRBJ2-6, with no clear D. V shed 2 bases and J shed 4 bases, with 6 bases lying between them. In germline, CDR1 is SEHNR, CDR2 FQNEAQ (reference sequence). The CDR3 runs to 14 residues. The CDR3 region is CASSLMWGANVLTF. DNA of the CDR3: TGTGCCAGCAGCTTAATGTGGGGGGCCAACGTCCTGACTTTC.

This clonotype was counted between two and nine times. The chain links TRBV6-5 to TRBJ2-7; D possibly corresponds to TRBD1 (6 bases). Trimming cost V 5 bases and J 1 base, with 15 bases left between them. Germline V CDR1 and CDR2: MNHEY, SVGAGI. This CDR3 is built from 15 residues. CDR3 DNA sequence: TGTGCCAGCAGTGCCCGACCTACAGGGTCCTACGAGCAGTACGTC. Its protein product is CASSARPTGSYEQYV.

This clonotype was recorded a few times. V is TRBV2 and J is TRBJ2-2; D might be TRBD1 (7 bases). V was cut by 11 bases and J by 5 bases, with 12 bases left in between. The CDR3 loop spans 12 amino acids. Germline V gene lookup returns CDR1 SNHLY and CDR2 FYNNEI. CDR3 DNA sequence: TGTGCCGGGGGGACAGAAACCGGGGAGCTGTTTTTT. It is translated as CAGGTETGELFF.

The chain joins TRBV4-1 to TRBJ2-7, with D uncertain. V was trimmed by 0 bases and J by 1 base, leaving 7 bases between them. The V gene's germline CDR1 is MGHRA and CDR2 YSYEKL. The CDR3 has 14 residues. In DNA form, the CDR3 reads TGCGCCAGCAGCCAAGAGGTGTGGTCCTACGAGCAGTACTTC. It yields the protein CASSQEVWSYEQYF.

This clonotype turned up a few times. This chain joins TRBV5-1 and TRBJ2-5; TRBD2 matches at 8 bases. The CDR3 is 16 residues long. The trim removed 0 bases at V and 2 bases at J, leaving 6 bases unmatched. Looked up from germline, CDR1 is SGHRS and CDR2 is YFSETQ. CDR3 bases: TGCGCCAGCAGCTTGGGTTCGCCTAGCGGGCAAGAGACCCAGTACTTC. Its translation is CASSLGSPSGQETQYF.

In its sample, this clonotype was seen a few times. J is TRBJ2-5 and V is TRBV20-1, with TRBD2 identical over 11 bases. Per germline, CDR1 DFQATT and CDR2 SNEGSKA (reference sequence). There are 17 residues in the CDR3. V lost 3 bases, J lost 0 bases, and 9 bases stayed unmatched. CDR3 loop: CSARAQTSGSYQETQYF. DNA for the CDR3: TGCAGTGCTAGGGCGCAAACTAGCGGGAGCTACCAAGAGACCCAGTACTTC.

The gene calls are TRBV4-1 and TRBJ2-5, with 7 bases aligning to TRBD1. Trimming took 2 bases from V and 5 from J; bases not matched to a gene: 11. The CDR3 runs to 16 residues. In germline, CDR1 is MGHRA, CDR2 YSYEKL. The CDR3 loop reads CASSQSGTVGGETQYF. DNA of the CDR3: TGCGCCAGCAGCCAATCCGGGACAGTCGGCGGGGAGACCCAGTACTTC.

This clonotype was seen a handful of times. J is TRBJ1-1 and V is TRBV9; unclear D gene. CDR1 and CDR2 from the germline V gene are SGDLS and YYNGEE. There are 15 residues in the CDR3. Between the trimmed V and J ends, which lost 0 bases and 1 base, there was a span of 10 bases. As DNA, the CDR3 is TGTGCCAGCAGCGTAGGAGGGAACAGGAACACTGAAGCTTTCTTT. This sequence encodes CASSVGGNRNTEAFF.

Here the CDR3 reads CASSQRAGPDTQYF. The CDR3 coding sequence is TGCGCCAGCAGCCAAAGAGCGGGCCCAGATACGCAGTATTTT. The chain is built from TRBV4-3 and TRBJ2-3; TRBD2 is a possible D gene (6 bases). From germline, CDR1 is LGHNA and CDR2 YSLEER. Trimming cost V 2 bases and J 4 bases, with 10 bases left between them. The CDR3 length is 14 residues.

This clonotype has just a few counts. The chain has TRBV6-5 and TRBJ2-1; D remains ambiguous. The V gene lost 0 bases and the J gene lost 4 bases, with 10 bases spanning the gap. The CDR3 contains 15 residues. Germline CDR1 MNHEY, CDR2 SVGAGI. For the CDR3, the DNA is TGTGCCAGCAGTTACTCGAGAGCCGATTACAATGAGCAGTTCTTC. This encodes CASSYSRADYNEQFF.

The chain recombines TRBV20-1 with TRBJ1-5; D may be TRBD1 (6 bases). Germline values: CDR1 DFQATT, CDR2 SNEGSKA (reference sequence). V was trimmed by 6 bases and J by 7 bases, leaving 19 bases between them. The CDR3 length is 14 residues. CDR3 protein: CSAIPRGLDQPQHF. The CDR3 DNA sequence: TGCAGTGCGATCCCCCGGGGGCTCGACCAGCCCCAGCATTTT.